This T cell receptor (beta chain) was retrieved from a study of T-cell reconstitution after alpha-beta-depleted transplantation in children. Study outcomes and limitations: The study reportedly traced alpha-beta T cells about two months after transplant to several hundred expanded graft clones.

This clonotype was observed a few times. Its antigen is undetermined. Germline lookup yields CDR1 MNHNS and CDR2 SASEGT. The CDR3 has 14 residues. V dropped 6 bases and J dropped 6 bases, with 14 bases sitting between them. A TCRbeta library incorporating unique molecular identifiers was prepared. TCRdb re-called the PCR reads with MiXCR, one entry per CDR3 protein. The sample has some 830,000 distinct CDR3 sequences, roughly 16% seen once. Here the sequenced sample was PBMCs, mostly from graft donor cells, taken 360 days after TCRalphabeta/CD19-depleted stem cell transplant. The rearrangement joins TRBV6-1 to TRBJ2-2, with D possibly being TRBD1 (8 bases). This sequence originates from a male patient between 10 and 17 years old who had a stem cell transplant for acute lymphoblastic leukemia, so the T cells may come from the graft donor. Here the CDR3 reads CASRNRGRAGELFF. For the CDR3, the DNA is TGTGCCAGCAGAAACAGGGGGAGGGCCGGGGAGCTGTTTTTT.